This T cell receptor beta chain was sequenced for a study of Graves' ophthalmopathy and Graves' hyperthyroidism (dated by TCRdb to 2016 to 2019). Study-wide context: Peripheral blood was collected before any treatment was given, at the time of initial diagnosis. To tell Graves' ophthalmopathy apart from Graves' hyperthyroidism, and to predict which patients would progress to ophthalmopathy, the study relied on TCR beta repertoire signatures. In total, 135 blood samples were TCR-sequenced: approximately 40 ophthalmopathy, some 75 hyperthyroidism and some 17 hyperthyroidism-to-ophthalmopathy patients. A discovery set of about a hundred patients (around 45 ophthalmopathy, under 65 stable hyperthyroidism) was enrolled to explore V-J signatures distinguishing ophthalmopathy from hyperthyroidism. An independent validation cohort comprised 18 hyperthyroidism patients and some 16 patients who later progressed from hyperthyroidism to ophthalmopathy. In roughly six hyperthyroidism patients, the T-cell repertoires found in thyroid tissue were compared with those found in blood. Once sampling was done, hyperthyroidism patients were given methimazole at a starting dose of 30 mg daily, while ophthalmopathy patients were given high-dose intravenous methylprednisolone.

The ophthalmopathy patients had moderately to severely active disease, with a Clinical Activity Score of 3 or higher, a NOSPECS grade of 4 or higher, and a disease duration of less than 3 months. Anyone with other autoimmune diseases, uncontrolled infections, pregnancy or lactation was excluded from the study. Clinical symptoms, serum thyroxine, TRAb, thyroid ultrasound and orbital computed tomography were used for diagnosis. Using Ficoll-Paque density gradient centrifugation, PBMCs were isolated from over 8.5 ml of fresh peripheral blood. Total RNA was extracted using Trizol reagent, and RNA quality was checked on an Agilent 2100 Bioanalyzer. Including cysteine and phenylalanine, the CDR3 has 13 amino acids. Here the CDR3 DNA is all that survives: 39 bases in frame from base 1. For CDR1 and CDR2, the germline V gene (reference sequence) lists DFQATT and SNEGSKA. For repertoire sequencing, the TCR beta CDR3 regions were amplified from RNA transcripts. HTBI primers and the Qiagen OneStep RT-PCR kit were used in a first-round RT-PCR, which was followed by a second-round multiplex PCR, size selection and purification. Libraries were sequenced paired-end with 100 bp reads on an Illumina HiSeq2000. In the paper's pipeline: SOAPnuke was used to process the reads, throwing out any read that had adapters, had uncalled bases, had a mean Phred below 15, or lacked an exact constant-primer or identifier match. COPE v1.2.5 was used to merge high-quality paired reads. Unique nucleotide sequences were defined as clonotypes and aligned to IMGT TRB V, D and J references using MiTCR v1.1. The analysis was limited to V-J combinations with a frequency above 0.0001, which together covered 99.2% of repertoires. For each V-J combination, a TCR clonal expansion and chaos score was defined as the ratio of F50 clonal expansion to chaos observed in the TCRdist matrix. Features were reduced by Welch's t-statistics and random forest to approximately 13 V-J combinations, which fed a naive Bayes classifier. The similarity between thyroid and blood repertoires was quantified using the Morisita-Horn index. The public reads were quality trimmed at Q25 with fastp and then assembled into clones with MiXCR by TCRdb, keeping productive beta chains. One record per CDR3 amino acid sequence lists the most common genes and DNA. TCRdb assigned the V and J calls; the authors' analysis was not used. In all, the sample holds about 340,000 distinct CDR3 sequences, and roughly 17% of those were seen once. In total, the top ten clones hold around an eighth of the sample.

The study at large found these results: Sample size was not predetermined statistically, and investigators were not blinded to group allocation. In cross-validation, the 13-signature model distinguished ophthalmopathy from stable hyperthyroidism with almost 90% sensitivity and roughly 81% specificity, and in the test set the corresponding values were approximately 80% and 68%. Most of the expanded thyroid clonotypes with a frequency above 0.001 were also detected in blood, and it was suggested that the thyroid immune response may be reflected by blood repertoires. In validation, the model predicted ophthalmopathy progression with more than 70% sensitivity and 72.22% specificity; roughly 11 predicted patients were CT-confirmed with GO in a median of approximately six months.

This clonotype came up many times. The clone's antigen remains unknown. One end of the junction does not line up with germline, which may come from a read error. The sequenced material came from peripheral blood. This clonotype was sampled from an adult man with Graves' ophthalmopathy. The rearranged segments are TRBV20-1 and TRBJ1-1; the D region possibly corresponds to TRBD1 (6 bases align). For the CDR3, the sequence is CSAGEGGTGEAFF. DNA sequence: TGCAGTGCTGGAGAAGGGGGAACAGGAGAAGCTTTCTTT.